This TCR beta chain was recorded in a study of T cell responses to AZD1222 COVID-19 vaccine. Sequencing used immunoSEQ multiplex PCR; TCRdb keeps in-frame clones, though not all of them. The repertoire holds roughly 100,000 clones, with 80% to 90% as singletons. Findings and limits, study-wide: Among vaccine-associated CD4 TCRs, coverage spanned spike, with dominance at 160-218 and 743-854. A mostly white British donor set with more females was recruited, and clonal diversity was possibly underestimated.

It was second doses at about 4 or about 12 weeks that were pooled. A remark on this clone: Its antigen is still unknown.

The TCR was taken from an adult who received the AZD1222 COVID-19 vaccine. This material consisted of peripheral blood, taken 28 days after the second AZD1222 dose.

CDR3 loop: CASSSVGGLGNTIYF. Written as DNA, the CDR3 is TGTGCCAGCAGCTCAGTGGGGGGGCTAGGAAACACCATATATTTT. The rearrangement uses TRBV28 and TRBJ1-3; D is possibly TRBD1 (6 bases). The V gene's germline CDR1 is MDHEN and CDR2 SYDVKM. The CDR3 is 15 residues long. Deletions cut 6 bases from V and 4 bases from J, with 16 bases between.